One and the same sample provided the 6 T cell receptor beta chains below, sequenced in a study of beta chain features in type 1 diabetes. The entirety of the isolated RNA underwent reverse transcription, so expressed TCRB transcripts were sequenced. Assay: immunoSEQ multiplex PCR; the TCRdb copy retains only in-frame clones and omits some. The sample records roughly 150,000 clones, over 7.5% being singletons. The specimen sequenced was central memory CD4+ T cells from blood. These receptors all stem from a woman aged 18-29 years in good health.

This clone showed up just a few times. The rearrangement links TRBV29-1 to TRBJ1-2; unclear D gene. The V gene lost 0 bases and the J gene lost 2 bases, with 4 bases spanning the gap. The CDR3 has 12 residues. Germline CDR1 and CDR2: SQVTM and ANQGSEA. DNA of the CDR3: TGCAGCGTTGAAGAGGGCAACTATGGCTACACCTTC. This sequence encodes CSVEEGNYGYTF.

This sequence joins TRBV27 and TRBJ2-1; a possible D gene is TRBD1 (6 bases). CDR3 length equals 14 residues. CDR1 and CDR2 from the germline V gene are MNHEY and SMNVEV (reference sequence). Trimming removed 5 bases at V and 4 bases at J, with 12 bases between. CDR3 protein: CASSKDRRYNEQFF. In DNA, the CDR3 is TGTGCCAGCAGTAAAGACAGGAGATACAATGAGCAGTTCTTC.

This chain joins TRBV5-6 and TRBJ2-1; 12 bases line up with TRBD2. Germline V lookup: CDR1 SGHDT, CDR2 YYEEEE. There are 15 residues in the CDR3. Trimming at V came to 0 bases and at J to 11 bases, leaving 6 bases not matched to a gene. This chain's CDR3 is CASSLASSGGGKQFF. The CDR3 DNA reads TGTGCCAGCAGCTTGGCGTCTAGCGGGGGGGGCAAGCAGTTCTTC. Complete variable domain (other parts from reference TRBV5-6 and TRBJ2-1): DAGVTQSPTHLIKTRGQQVTLRCSPKSGHDTVSWYQQALGQGPQFIFQYYEEEERQRGNFPDRFSGHQFPNYSSELNVNALLLGDSALYLCASSLASSGGGKQFFGPGTRLTVL.

The chain has TRBV5-1 and TRBJ2-7; a weak D match, TRBD2 (6 bases). This CDR3 is built from 15 residues. Germline V gene lookup returns CDR1 SGHRS and CDR2 YFSETQ. Between the trimmed V and J ends, which lost 4 bases and 6 bases, there was a span of 20 bases. The CDR3 DNA sequence: TGCGCCAGCAGCCTACTAGCCCAGGGCGGATCCGAGCAGTACTTC. Translating it yields CASSLLAQGGSEQYF.

The V call is TRBV18, the J call TRBJ1-2; unclear D gene. CDR1 is KGHSH and CDR2 is LQKENI in the germline V gene. V lost 4 bases to trimming and J lost 4 bases, with 16 bases between them. The CDR3 runs to 15 residues. DNA of the CDR3: TGTGCCAGCTCACTCTCTGACCCCAGAGGCTATGGCTACACCTTC. This translates into CASSLSDPRGYGYTF. The entire variable domain, with the rest obtained from reference TRBV18 and TRBJ1-2, is as follows: NAGVMQNPRHLVRRRGQEARLRCSPMKGHSHVYWYRQLPEEGLKFMVYLQKENIIDESGMPKERFSAEFPKEGPSILRIQQVVRGDSAAYFCASSLSDPRGYGYTFGSGTRLTVV.

This clone was seen a few times. This rearrangement joins TRBV5-5 to TRBJ2-7; tentative D call: TRBD1 (6 bases). Germline V gene data show CDR1 as SGHKS and CDR2 as YYEKEE (reference sequence). V was clipped by 4 bases and J by 5 bases, with 16 bases between them. The CDR3 runs 14 residues. CDR3 sequence: CASSPEQGSDEQYF. CDR3 sequence (DNA): TGTGCCAGCAGCCCCGAACAGGGAAGCGACGAGCAGTACTTC.